The 20 T cell receptor beta chains reported below all come from one sample, sequenced in a study of T cell repertoires in cytomegalovirus infection. TCRdb used MiXCR to reprocess the reads, holding one entry per CDR3 protein. The table shows roughly 280,000 distinct CDR3 sequences, with approximately 13% occurring only once. The specimen was PBMCs. These receptors were taken from a human donor in good health (CMV status not recorded). Some clones in this sample may be carry-over from other donors' samples.

This clonotype occurred many times. This chain joins TRBV7-2 and TRBJ2-7; TRBD2 agrees at 11 bases. CDR3 length equals 15 residues. V dropped 5 bases and J dropped 6; count of bases not matched to a gene: 9. Germline values: CDR1 SGHTA, CDR2 FQGNSA. CDR3 coding DNA: TGTGCCAGCAGCGTAATGGTTGGACTAGCGGGCGAGCAGTACTTC. It codes for CASSVMVGLAGEQYF.

The gene calls are TRBV18 and TRBJ1-5; TRBD1 agrees at 7 bases. Trimming removed 3 bases from V and 0 bases from J; junction bases left unmatched: 2. The V gene's germline CDR1 is KGHSH and CDR2 LQKENI. This CDR3 has 15 residues. In DNA form, the CDR3 reads TGTGCCAGCTCACCGACAGGGCCTAGCAATCAGCCCCAGCATTTT. Residues: CASSPTGPSNQPQHF. The whole variable domain, filled in from reference TRBV18 and TRBJ1-5, reads NAGVMQNPRHLVRRRGQEARLRCSPMKGHSHVYWYRQLPEEGLKFMVYLQKENIIDESGMPKERFSAEFPKEGPSILRIQQVVRGDSAAYFCASSPTGPSNQPQHFGDGTRLSIL.

This clonotype appeared many times. The chain has TRBV11-1 and TRBJ2-5; D might be TRBD1 (6 bases). This CDR3 contains 17 residues. V gave up 7 bases and J gave up 5 bases, with 26 bases separating them. CDR1 and CDR2 from the germline V gene are SGHAT and FQDESV (reference sequence). CDR3 residues: CASTTGTTGFGPETQYF. The CDR3, as DNA: TGTGCCAGCACCACGGGGACAACGGGGTTCGGGCCTGAGACCCAGTACTTC.

The chain couples TRBV10-3 to TRBJ2-1; TRBD2 agrees at 13 bases. Germline V gives CDR1 ENHRY, CDR2 SYGVKD. Trimming removed 6 bases from V and 8 bases from J; junction bases left unmatched: 4. The CDR3 is 14 amino acids. The CDR3 sequence is CAISGLAGDYEQFF. DNA of the CDR3: TGTGCCATCAGCGGACTAGCGGGAGACTATGAGCAGTTCTTC.

This clonotype has at least ten counts. V usage is TRBV27 and J usage is TRBJ1-1; D remains unclear. The V gene lost 7 bases and the J gene lost 5 bases, with 11 bases spanning the gap. CDR1 MNHEY and CDR2 SMNVEV come from the germline V gene (reference sequence). CDR3 size: 12 residues. The CDR3 DNA reads TGTGCCAGCACCAACCGGAAAACTGAAGCTTTCTTT. This translates into CASTNRKTEAFF.

This chain uses TRBV2 with TRBJ2-2; no clear D. Deletions cut 8 bases from V and 3 bases from J, with 7 bases between. The germline gives CDR1 SNHLY, CDR2 FYNNEI. The CDR3 has 12 amino acids. The CDR3: CASQIYTGELFF. CDR3 nucleotides: TGTGCCAGCCAGATTTACACCGGGGAGCTGTTTTTT.

This clonotype appeared once. The rearrangement uses TRBV28 and TRBJ1-5; 8 bases match TRBD1. The CDR3 consists of 15 residues. V dropped 4 bases and J dropped 7; count of bases not matched to a gene: 9. Germline values: CDR1 MDHEN, CDR2 SYDVKM. The chain's CDR3 is CASSSPPGGGQPQHF. As DNA, the CDR3 is TGTGCCAGCAGTTCCCCCCCAGGGGGCGGCCAGCCCCAGCATTTT.

This clonotype was observed at least ten times. The rearrangement uses TRBV7-2 and TRBJ2-2; no firm D call. V was pared by 2 bases and J by 5 bases, with 15 bases between. The germline CDR1 and CDR2 sequences are SGHTA and FQGNSA. This CDR3 has 16 amino acids. CDR3 DNA sequence: TGTGCCAGCAGCTTACGATTCAGGACGACAACCGGGGAGCTGTTTTTT. Protein: CASSLRFRTTTGELFF.

This clonotype was counted only a few times. The V call is TRBV2, the J call TRBJ1-6; a possible D gene is TRBD1 (6 bases). The ends were cut back, 4 bases at V and 5 bases at J, with 9 bases in the middle. The germline CDR1 and CDR2 sequences are SNHLY and FYNNEI. This CDR3 comprises 14 residues. Here the CDR3 DNA reads TGTGCCAGCAGTGGGGGGGCCGATAATTCACCCCTCCACTTT. Translated, it gives CASSGGADNSPLHF. The full variable domain, in which reference TRBV2 and TRBJ1-6 provide the parts outside the CDR3, is EPEVTQTPSHQVTQMGQEVILRCVPISNHLYFYWYRQILGQKVEFLVSFYNNEISEKSEIFDDQFSVERPDGSNFTLKIRSTKLEDSAMYFCASSGGADNSPLHFGNGTRLTVT.

The chain carries TRBV20-1 and TRBJ1-4, with 8 bases that match TRBD1. Germline V CDR1 and CDR2: DFQATT, SNEGSKA (reference sequence). V shed 7 bases and J 5 bases; nucleotides not matched to a gene: 3. The CDR3 is 12 residues long. CDR3 loop: CSVQGANEKLFF. In nucleotides, the CDR3 is TGCAGTGTGCAGGGGGCAAATGAAAAACTGTTTTTT.

The chain's CDR3 is CASSRKGTVENQPQHF. The CDR3 DNA follows: TGTGCCAGCAGCCGAAAAGGGACAGTTGAGAATCAGCCCCAGCATTTT. The chain joins TRBV4-2 to TRBJ1-5; 7 nucleotides match TRBD1. The V segment lost 4 bases and the J segment 4 bases; nucleotides outside the gene matches: 10. Per germline, CDR1 LGHNA and CDR2 YNFKEQ. The CDR3 is 16 amino acids.

This clonotype was found a few times. This sequence joins TRBV12-3 or TRBV12-4 and TRBJ2-7, with D tentatively TRBD2 (5 bases). Trimming stripped 6 bases from V and 5 bases from J, with 11 bases between. The CDR3 contains 12 residues. The DNA of the CDR3 is TGTGCCAGCAGCCGCGAGCGGCACGAGCAGTACTTC. Translated, it gives CASSRERHEQYF.

This clonotype was detected a few times. The rearrangement uses TRBV7-2 and TRBJ2-7, with 8 bases identical to TRBD1. J gave up 0 bases and V 1 base, and 8 bases lay outside the gene matches. The CDR3 has 17 residues. Germline CDR1 reads SGHTA; CDR2 reads FQGNSA. The DNA of the CDR3 is TGTGCCAGCAGCTTAGGCAGACAGGGGATAAGCTCCTACGAGCAGTACTTC. This translates into CASSLGRQGISSYEQYF. Looking up the rest from reference TRBV7-2 and TRBJ2-7 gives the full variable domain: GAGVSQSPSNKVTEKGKDVELRCDPISGHTALYWYRQSLGQGLEFLIYFQGNSAPDKSGLPSDRFSAERTGGSVSTLTIQRTQQEDSAVYLCASSLGRQGISSYEQYFGPGTRLTVT.

The table lists this clonotype with a few counts. This chain's CDR3 is CASSLPFASGSNEQFF. The DNA of the CDR3 is TGTGCCAGCAGTTTGCCTTTCGCTAGCGGGAGCAATGAGCAGTTCTTC. The chain links TRBV28 to TRBJ2-1; 10 bases line up with TRBD2. V shed 3 bases, J shed 6 bases, and the junction held 8 bases outside the gene matches. From germline, CDR1 is MDHEN and CDR2 SYDVKM. This CDR3 spans 16 amino acids.

This clonotype was observed many times. V is TRBV25-1 and J is TRBJ1-4; D is uncertain. The CDR3 is made up of 14 amino acids. Germline V gene lookup returns CDR1 MGHDK and CDR2 SYGVNS. V lost 4 bases to trimming and J lost 0 bases, with 6 bases between them. CDR3 coding DNA: TGTGCCAGCAGTGCAGCAACAACTAATGAAAAACTGTTTTTT. It translates to CASSAATTNEKLFF.

The chain recombines TRBV20-1 with TRBJ2-2, with 9 bases aligning to TRBD1. Per the germline V gene, CDR1 is DFQATT and CDR2 is SNEGSKA (reference sequence). This CDR3 has 14 residues. Trimming cost V 5 bases and J 3 bases; bases outside gene matches: 4. The CDR3 DNA reads TGCAGTGCTCTCGACAGGGGGGACACCGGGGAGCTGTTTTTT. Translation: CSALDRGDTGELFF.

This clonotype has just a few counts. The gene calls are TRBV6-2 or TRBV6-3 and TRBJ2-7, with 7 bases identical to TRBD1. Germline assignment: CDR1 MNHEY and CDR2 SVGEGT. The CDR3 totals 14 residues. V shed 3 bases, J shed 7 bases, and the junction held 9 bases outside the gene matches. This CDR3 is CASSYAGQALEQYF. The CDR3 DNA reads as TGTGCCAGCAGTTATGCTGGACAGGCCTTGGAGCAGTACTTC.

The sample holds many counts of this clonotype. At one of its ends the junction is not consistent with the germline gene, which may arise from a read error. V gene TRBV7-7 combines with J gene TRBJ2-7; 10 bases are shared with TRBD2. CDR3 size: 15 residues. Germline values: CDR1 SSHAT, CDR2 FNYEAQ (reference sequence). Here the CDR3 reads CASSLSEREGHEQYF. The CDR3 bases are TGTGCTAGCAGCTTATCAGAGCGGGAGGGCCACGAGCAGTACTTC.

The genes are TRBV27 and TRBJ2-1, with TRBD2 matching 10 bases. The germline gives CDR1 MNHEY, CDR2 SMNVEV (reference sequence). The CDR3 extends over 15 amino acids. With V trimmed by 3 bases and J by 7 bases, 6 bases remained unmatched. The CDR3 is CASSFIAGGQNEQFF. The CDR3 nucleotides are TGTGCCAGCAGTTTTATAGCGGGAGGTCAAAATGAGCAGTTCTTC.

With regard to this clonotype: An end of the junction differs from the germline gene, which may be a read error. The rearrangement links TRBV12-3 or TRBV12-4 to TRBJ2-1; TRBD2 aligns across 7 bases. CDR3 length: 15 residues. The DNA of the CDR3 is TGTCCCAGCAGTTTAGCTCCGGGACTATTGGGCGAGCAGTTCTTC. Translation gives CPSSLAPGLLGEQFF.